Described below is a single TCR beta chain sequence and its context. Which antigen it targets is not known. The input lacks base qualities; no much larger clone sits a single base away. The V end loses 4 bases and the J end loses 5 bases, and a stretch of 13 bases separates them. The cysteine opens and the phenylalanine closes a CDR3 of 14 amino acids. Only CDR3 DNA is held: 42 bases, read in frame from base 1. Via the germline V gene, CDR1 is SNHLY and CDR2 FYNNEI. The study tested focal radiation therapy combined with CTLA-4 blockade (ipilimumab) in patients with chemo-refractory metastatic non-small-cell lung cancer. Libraries were constructed by the immunoSEQ multiplex PCR assay. What TCRdb holds here is the immuneACCESS table cut down to in-frame rearrangements. Part of the clones is not present; checked against another copy, under half of the missing clones reflect an unresolved V gene, and the others are unexplained. A total of about 49,000 clones appear in this sample, approximately 81% of them only once. The ten largest clones take up about a quarter of the sample.

The entry originates in a study of radiotherapy plus CTLA-4 blockade in lung cancer (dated by TCRdb to about 2018). General notes on the study: Objective responses were observed in more than 15% of enrolled patients, and disease control was achieved in 31%.

The paper's findings and limits, for the study overall: Early dynamic changes in blood T cell clones, together with increased serum interferon-beta after radiation, were reported as the strongest predictors of response. After treatment with radiotherapy and ipilimumab, TCR clones that originated in tumors expanded in peripheral blood.

The chain was built from TRBV2 and TRBJ2-3; 6 matching bases give a weak D call of TRBD2. This TCR was recovered from a human donor with non-small cell lung cancer whose response to radiotherapy plus ipilimumab could not be evaluated. Specimen: peripheral blood, collected from a patient treated with radiotherapy plus ipilimumab. This receptor carries the CDR3 CASSGPSAIDTQYF. The DNA sequence is given as TGTGCCAGCAGTGGGCCTAGCGCAATAGATACGCAGTATTTT.